Below, 27 T cell receptor beta chains from the same sample are listed, as sequenced in a study of blood T cell repertoires in COVID-19. The data were produced by immunoSEQ multiplex PCR, yet TCRdb's version contains in-frame clones alone and is incomplete. The sample lists some 120,000 clones; around 70% were seen once. The sample taken for sequencing was peripheral blood. All receptors come from a man in his fifties or sixties with acute or convalescent COVID-19.

This clone was picked up many times. The chain is built from TRBV28 and TRBJ1-3, with 8 bases matching TRBD1. V was pared by 4 bases and J by 7 bases, with 9 bases of the junction left unmatched. This CDR3 spans 15 amino acids. Germline V gene sequence: CDR1 MDHEN, CDR2 SYDVKM. This CDR3 is CASSSMGQVANTIYF. The CDR3 coding sequence is TGTGCCAGCAGTTCCATGGGACAGGTCGCCAACACCATATATTTT.

This clone was seen only a few times. The chain links TRBV11-3 to TRBJ1-2; D ambiguous. V lost 5 bases, J lost 7 bases, and 14 bases lay in between. Germline CDR1 and CDR2: SGHNT and YENEEA. The CDR3 consists of 13 residues. CDR3 protein: CASSARGNGGYTF. CDR3 nucleotides: TGTGCCAGCAGCGCCCGGGGTAACGGTGGCTACACCTTC. The entire variable domain, with the rest obtained from reference TRBV11-3 and TRBJ1-2, is as follows: EAGVVQSPRYKIIEKKQPVAFWCNPISGHNTLYWYLQNLGQGPELLIRYENEEAVDDSQLPKDRFSAERLKGVDSTLKIQPAELGDSAVYLCASSARGNGGYTFGSGTRLTVV.

The chain combines TRBV4-1 with TRBJ1-6; TRBD1 aligns across 8 bases. The CDR3 sequence is 15 residues long. CDR1 is MGHRA, CDR2 YSYEKL, per germline. V lost 0 bases to trimming and J lost 7 bases; unmatched junction nucleotides: 2. The CDR3 is CASSQDDRGNSPLHF. In nucleotides, the CDR3 is TGCGCCAGCAGCCAAGATGACAGGGGCAATTCACCCCTCCACTTT.

The rearrangement joins TRBV7-2 to TRBJ2-3; TRBD1 aligns across 7 bases. The J segment lost 1 base and the V segment lost 5 bases, leaving 3 bases of the junction unmatched. Germline CDR1 reads SGHTA; CDR2 reads FQGNSA. The CDR3 is made up of 14 amino acids. CDR3 bases: TGTGCCAGCAGCAGAGGGGGCGGCACAGATACGCAGTATTTT. As protein: CASSRGGGTDTQYF.

The chain is built from TRBV5-1 and TRBJ2-7; D is unresolved. The CDR3 is 16 amino acids. CDR1 and CDR2 from the germline V gene are SGHRS and YFSETQ. The V end was cut by 4 bases, the J end by 3 bases, with 20 bases between. The CDR3 region is CASSPAVALMNYEQYF. DNA of the CDR3: TGCGCCAGCAGCCCGGCAGTAGCCCTGATGAACTACGAGCAGTACTTC. The full variable domain, rest sourced from reference TRBV5-1 and TRBJ2-7, is KAGVTQTPRYLIKTRGQQVTLSCSPISGHRSVSWYQQTPGQGLQFLFEYFSETQRNKGNFPGRFSGRQFSNSRSEMNVSTLELGDSALYLCASSPAVALMNYEQYFGPGTRLTVT.

This clone was seen a single time. The V gene is TRBV5-1, the J gene TRBJ1-1, with 7 nucleotides matching TRBD1. V lost 4 bases, J lost 2 bases, and 8 bases stayed unmatched. CDR3 length: 15 amino acids. From germline, CDR1 is SGHRS and CDR2 YFSETQ. The CDR3 nucleotides read TGCGCCAGCAGCCGTACCGGGACAGAAAACACTGAAGCTTTCTTT. Its protein product is CASSRTGTENTEAFF. The variable domain in full, with the rest retrieved from reference TRBV5-1 and TRBJ1-1, is KAGVTQTPRYLIKTRGQQVTLSCSPISGHRSVSWYQQTPGQGLQFLFEYFSETQRNKGNFPGRFSGRQFSNSRSEMNVSTLELGDSALYLCASSRTGTENTEAFFGQGTRLTVV.

The chain combines TRBV30 with TRBJ1-5; TRBD1 aligns across 10 bases. Germline V CDR1 and CDR2: GTSNPN, SVGIG (reference sequence). This CDR3 contains 17 residues. V shed 3 bases and J 7 bases; nucleotides not matched to a gene: 15. This CDR3 reads CAWSLDGGQGIPQPQHF. CDR3 bases: TGTGCCTGGAGCCTGGATGGGGGACAGGGGATCCCCCAGCCCCAGCATTTT.

This chain joins TRBV5-1 and TRBJ1-1; 9 bases line up with TRBD1. The CDR3 is made up of 14 amino acids. The V gene end was trimmed by 3 bases and the J gene end by 4 bases; junction bases not matched to a gene: 4. Germline V gives CDR1 SGHRS, CDR2 YFSETQ. The CDR3 region is CASSSTGGSTEAFF. The DNA of the CDR3 is TGCGCCAGCAGCTCGACAGGGGGAAGCACTGAAGCTTTCTTT.

This clone was found a few times. This chain uses TRBV11-2 with TRBJ1-1; D remains unclear. The CDR3 length is 14 residues. CDR1 SGHAT and CDR2 FQNNGV come from the germline V gene. V was clipped by 2 bases and J by 3 bases, with 10 bases between them. CDR3 bases: TGTGCCAGCAGCTTACAATATTCGGACACTGAAGCTTTCTTT. As protein: CASSLQYSDTEAFF.

In this sample, this clone turned up a few times. The chain links TRBV7-9 to TRBJ1-5, with D hard to call. This CDR3 spans 13 amino acids. From germline, CDR1 is SEHNR and CDR2 FQNEAQ (reference sequence). Trimming removed 2 bases at V and 2 bases at J, with 4 bases between. The CDR3: CASSLQGNQPQHF. The CDR3 DNA reads as TGTGCCAGCAGCTTACAGGGCAATCAGCCCCAGCATTTT.

The chain is built from TRBV19 and TRBJ1-2, with 9 bases lining up with TRBD1. Germline V gene data show CDR1 as LNHDA and CDR2 as SQIVND (reference sequence). V trimming: 7 bases; J trimming: 8 bases; junction bases outside the gene matches: 11. CDR3 size: 14 residues. The chain's CDR3 is CASIPNRGRRGYTF. As DNA, the CDR3 is TGTGCCAGTATCCCGAACAGGGGGCGACGCGGCTACACCTTC.

The chain uses TRBV6-5 and TRBJ1-5; D gene uncertain. The germline V gene encodes CDR1 MNHEY and CDR2 SVGAGI. The V and J ends lost 7 bases and 2 bases respectively, with 15 bases between them. The CDR3 length is 15 residues. The CDR3 reads CASKSSVGGNQPQHF. DNA for the CDR3: TGTGCCAGCAAATCGTCCGTCGGAGGCAATCAGCCCCAGCATTTT.

The V and J genes are TRBV18 and TRBJ1-1; D perhaps matches TRBD1 (5 bases). The V and J ends lost 3 bases and 4 bases respectively, with 15 bases between them. The CDR3 loop spans 15 amino acids. CDR1 and CDR2 (germline): KGHSH, LQKENI. CDR3 nucleotides: TGTGCCAGCTCACCGACAGAAGGGGCACGCACTGAAGCTTTCTTT. Translation: CASSPTEGARTEAFF.

This clone has a single count. The genes are TRBV10-2 and TRBJ1-2; D remains ambiguous. The V gene lost 2 bases and the J gene lost 6 bases, with 10 bases spanning the gap. Looked up from germline, CDR1 is WSHSY and CDR2 is SAAADI. This CDR3 contains 13 residues. CDR3 in DNA: TGCGCCAGCAGTGAGGGTCGGACTAATGGCTACACCTTC. This encodes CASSEGRTNGYTF.

V is TRBV10-1 and J is TRBJ2-7, with D unresolved. Germline assignment: CDR1 WNHNN and CDR2 SYGVQD (reference sequence). The CDR3 totals 14 residues. V lost 6 bases, J lost 0 bases, and 12 bases lay in between. CDR3 nucleotides: TGCGCCAGCAGCCCGGTGAGGAGCTCCTACGAGCAGTACTTC. Protein: CASSPVRSSYEQYF.

The chain couples TRBV12-5 to TRBJ2-6; possibly TRBD2 for D (5 bases). Germline CDR1 LGHNT, CDR2 FRNRAP. CDR3 size: 13 residues. V lost 7 bases, J lost 2 bases, and 6 bases lay in between. The CDR3 here is CASVGAGANVLTF. The CDR3 nucleotides are TGTGCTAGTGTCGGGGCTGGGGCCAACGTCCTGACTTTC.

The chain is built from TRBV6-5 and TRBJ2-2; D call uncertain. The germline gives CDR1 MNHEY, CDR2 SVGAGI. This CDR3 has 14 residues. Trimming left V 8 bases short and J 6 bases short, with 16 bases between. CDR3 nucleotide sequence: TGTGCCAGCCTAAGAAAATTAAAAGCCGGGGAGCTGTTTTTT. Its translation is CASLRKLKAGELFF.

The rearrangement uses TRBV10-3 and TRBJ2-6; the match to TRBD1 covers 12 bases. This CDR3 is built from 17 residues. CDR1 and CDR2 from the germline V gene are ENHRY and SYGVKD. The V and J ends lost 10 bases and 4 bases, in that order; junction bases with no gene match: 11. DNA for the CDR3: TGTGCCACCCTACCGGGACAGGGGGCGACGGGGGCCAACGTCCTGACTTTC. Translated: CATLPGQGATGANVLTF.

Here the CDR3 reads CASRTWDSSYNEQFF. In DNA, the CDR3 is TGTGCCAGCAGGACGTGGGACAGCTCATACAATGAGCAGTTCTTC. The J gene is TRBJ2-1, the V gene TRBV6-5; 7 bases align to TRBD1. With 6 bases clipped from V and 4 bases from J, the junction kept 9 bases outside the gene matches. Looked up from germline, CDR1 is MNHEY and CDR2 is SVGAGI. The CDR3 consists of 15 residues.

The rearrangement joins TRBV6-1 to TRBJ1-1; 7 positions agree with TRBD1. After removal of 2 bases from V and 0 bases from J, the junction contained 9 bases not matched to a gene. The CDR3 consists of 17 residues. The germline gives CDR1 MNHNS, CDR2 SASEGT. The CDR3 loop is CASSERRGGLMNTEAFF. In DNA, the CDR3 is TGTGCCAGCAGTGAACGAAGAGGGGGCCTAATGAACACTGAAGCTTTCTTT.

The chain couples TRBV2 to TRBJ2-5; the D is unclear. The CDR3 consists of 11 residues. CDR1 is SNHLY and CDR2 is FYNNEI in the germline V gene. Trimming took off 6 bases at V and 4 bases at J, with 6 bases between the two ends. The DNA for the CDR3 is TGTGCCAGCAGGAGCCCAGAGACCCAGTACTTC. Its translation is CASRSPETQYF.

As DNA, the CDR3 is TGTGCCAGCAGCGTAGATCGGACTAGCGGGGGCGAGCAGTTCTTC. Protein product: CASSVDRTSGGEQFF. The chain combines TRBV9 with TRBJ2-1; 13 bases align to TRBD2. The germline CDR1 and CDR2 sequences are SGDLS and YYNGEE. The CDR3 contains 15 residues. V shed 0 bases and J 10 bases; nucleotides not matched to a gene: 4. The variable domain in full, with the rest retrieved from reference TRBV9 and TRBJ2-1, is DSGVTQTPKHLITATGQRVTLRCSPRSGDLSVYWYQQSLDQGLQFLIQYYNGEERAKGNILERFSAQQFPDLHSELNLSSLELGDSALYFCASSVDRTSGGEQFFGPGTRLTVL.

The CDR3 DNA sequence: TGTGCCAGCAGCTCGCAACAGGGGCGTTCCTACGAGCAGTACTTC. Translating gives CASSSQQGRSYEQYF. The chain uses TRBV7-9 and TRBJ2-7; 7 positions match TRBD1. J was trimmed by 1 base and V by 4 bases; bases with no gene match: 7. The length of the CDR3 is 15 residues. Germline V CDR1 and CDR2: SEHNR, FQNEAQ (reference sequence).

V usage is TRBV6-5 and J usage is TRBJ1-6; D unclear. V lost 7 bases and J lost 4, with 8 bases in between. CDR3 size: 13 residues. The germline CDR1 and CDR2 sequences are MNHEY and SVGAGI. This chain's CDR3 is CASTRGYNSPLHF. CDR3 coding DNA: TGTGCCAGCACCCGGGGATATAATTCACCCCTCCACTTT.

Concerning this clone: One junction end disagrees with the germline gene, perhaps due to a read error. The chain recombines TRBV11-3 with TRBJ1-1; D possibly corresponds to TRBD1 (6 bases). Germline values: CDR1 SGHNT, CDR2 YENEEA. CDR3 size: 13 residues. The CDR3 DNA reads as TGTGCCAGCCAAAAAGGGGGAAACAATGAAGCTTTCTTT. Translating it yields CASQKGGNNEAFF.

This sequence joins TRBV6-2 or TRBV6-3 and TRBJ2-2; a weak D match, TRBD1 (6 bases). Germline V gives CDR1 MNHEY, CDR2 SVGEGT. V was shortened by 5 bases and J by 4 bases, with 11 bases between the two germline ends. The CDR3 length is 14 residues. This CDR3 is CASSPTGTTGELFF. Here the CDR3 DNA reads TGTGCCAGCAGTCCCACAGGGACCACCGGGGAGCTGTTTTTT.

The V call is TRBV24-1, the J call TRBJ1-2, with unresolved D. The germline gives CDR1 KGHDR, CDR2 SFDVKD. The CDR3 loop spans 13 amino acids. The germline V and J ends were trimmed by 3 bases and 6 bases, with 10 bases remaining between them. This chain's CDR3 is CATSDTLVHGYTF. The CDR3, as DNA: TGTGCCACCAGTGATACATTGGTTCATGGCTACACCTTC.